This T cell receptor (beta chain) comes out of a study of T cells in Graves' hyperthyroidism and ophthalmopathy. Using RNA transcripts as the source, TCR beta CDR3 regions were amplified. HTBI primers drove first-round RT-PCR of the TCR CDR3. In TCRdb, the multiplex PCR reads were re-called with MiXCR into one record per CDR3 protein. The sample lists about 49,000 distinct CDR3 sequences, approximately 58% seen once, with 34% in the top ten. Between the trimmed V and J ends, which lost 4 bases and 3 bases, there was a span of 12 bases. Germline V gene sequence: CDR1 SQVTM, CDR2 ANQGSEA. The CDR3 runs to 13 residues.

This rearrangement joins TRBV29-1 to TRBJ1-1, with D hard to call. This TCR was recovered from a man aged 18 to 35 with Graves' hyperthyroidism. The sample taken for sequencing was peripheral blood or thyroid tissue (not recorded which). The CDR3 bases are TGCAGCGTTGTCGGCGGGGAGGACACTGAAGCTTTCTTT. Residues: CSVVGGEDTEAFF.